The present TCR beta chain was sequenced within a study of beta chain features in type 1 diabetes. Broader study findings: In type 1 diabetes patients, VDJ junctions had fewer insertions; deletions at these junctions were more frequent. High TCR expression in some cells could lead to their over-representation in cDNA sequencing. PCR might show a preference for shorter templates, equally across patients and controls.

The V segment lost 7 bases and the J segment 0 bases; nucleotides outside the gene matches: 4. Germline values: CDR1 MRHNA, CDR2 SNTAGT. The CDR3 length is 15 residues. Expressed TCRB transcripts were sequenced because the isolated RNA had all been reverse transcribed beforehand. The repertoire was sequenced with immunoSEQ multiplex PCR; TCRdb's copy has only in-frame clones and lacks some. The table lists hundreds of thousands of clones, about a sixth of them singletons. Worth noting for this clone: Its antigen remains unidentified.

Via the markers CD45RO/CCR7/CD25/CD127/CD95/CD27, stem cell-like memory, regulatory, central memory and naive CD4+ cells were sorted. The origin of this receptor is a man aged 18-30 years in good health. Sequencing was carried out using naive CD4+ T cells from blood. The genes are TRBV6-4 and TRBJ2-1; 9 nucleotides line up with TRBD2. The DNA for the CDR3 is TGTGCCAGCATTAGACTAGCGGACTCCTACAATGAGCAGTTCTTC. Translation gives CASIRLADSYNEQFF.